Shown below are 14 T cell receptor beta chains from a single sample sequenced in a study of cytomegalovirus exposure and HLA in healthy donors. The protocol was immunoSEQ multiplex PCR, while the TCRdb copy is restricted to in-frame clones and leaves out a portion. The sample has over 200,000 clones; about 90% are singletons. Sequencing was carried out using PBMCs. The receptors originated from a young woman in good health and CMV-seronegative.

Written as DNA, the CDR3 is TGCGCCAGCAGCTTATGGGAAATGGGCACCGGGGAGCTGTTTTTT. This sequence encodes CASSLWEMGTGELFF. The chain uses TRBV5-1 and TRBJ2-2; unclear D gene. CDR1 is SGHRS, CDR2 YFSETQ, per germline. This CDR3 comprises 15 residues. The V end was cut by 2 bases, the J end by 4 bases, with 12 bases between.

The rearrangement joins TRBV15 to TRBJ2-5; no clear D gene. Germline V lookup: CDR1 LNHNV, CDR2 YYDKDF (reference sequence). This CDR3 region has 15 residues. Deletions cut 3 bases from V and 1 base from J, with 12 bases between. CDR3 sequence: CATSRGRESQETQYF. DNA for the CDR3: TGTGCCACCAGCAGGGGCCGAGAAAGCCAAGAGACCCAGTACTTC. The full variable domain, completed using reference TRBV15 and TRBJ2-5, is DAMVIQNPRYQVTQFGKPVTLSCSQTLNHNVMYWYQQKSSQAPKLLFHYYDKDFNNEADTPDNFQSRRPNTSFCFLDIRSPGLGDTAMYLCATSRGRESQETQYFGPGTRLLVL.

This chain links TRBV5-6 with TRBJ2-7; D is unclear. Trimming shortened V by 7 bases and J by 0 bases, and 11 bases separated the two germline ends. Germline loops: CDR1 SGHDT, CDR2 YYEEEE. CDR3 length equals 13 residues. This CDR3 reads CASGSGSSYEQYF. CDR3 in DNA: TGTGCCAGCGGGTCCGGTAGCTCCTACGAGCAGTACTTC.

The rearrangement uses TRBV5-6 and TRBJ1-2; D gene uncertain. The CDR3 consists of 12 residues. The germline V gene encodes CDR1 SGHDT and CDR2 YYEEEE. Deletions cut 3 bases from V and 2 bases from J, with 5 bases between. CDR3 amino acids: CASSYLNYGYTF. The CDR3 coding sequence is TGTGCCAGCAGCTACCTAAACTATGGCTACACCTTC.

There are many counts of this clone. The V call is TRBV30, the J call TRBJ1-2; perhaps TRBD1 as D (5 bases). Trimming removed 0 bases at V and 8 bases at J, with 10 bases between. Germline lookup yields CDR1 GTSNPN and CDR2 SVGIG (reference sequence). The CDR3 is 12 amino acids. The CDR3 DNA reads TGTGCCTGGAGTGTAACGGGGCGAGGCTACACCTTC. It codes for CAWSVTGRGYTF.

The chain has TRBV27 and TRBJ2-3; either TRBD1 or TRBD2 may fit D (5 bases each). The germline V gene has CDR1 MNHEY and CDR2 SMNVEV (reference sequence). V was trimmed by 3 bases and J by 4 bases, leaving 14 bases between them. This CDR3 is built from 15 residues. The CDR3 is CASSFEGRGSDTQYF. The CDR3 nucleotides read TGTGCCAGCAGTTTCGAGGGGCGAGGGTCAGATACGCAGTATTTT.

The gene calls are TRBV5-1 and TRBJ2-2, with TRBD2 matching over 7 bases. Trimming removed 4 bases from V and 1 base from J; junction bases left unmatched: 10. Germline V gene data show CDR1 as SGHRS and CDR2 as YFSETQ. This CDR3 region has 17 residues. CDR3 protein: CASSEARSGVNTGELFF. Written as DNA, the CDR3 is TGCGCCAGCAGCGAGGCTCGCAGCGGGGTGAACACCGGGGAGCTGTTTTTT.

This sequence joins TRBV4-1 and TRBJ2-1, with 10 bases matching TRBD2. CDR1 and CDR2 from the germline V gene are MGHRA and YSYEKL. The CDR3 is made up of 15 amino acids. After removal of 4 bases from V and 7 bases from J, the junction contained 7 bases not matched to a gene. CDR3 region: CASSRQLAGKNEQFF. The CDR3 bases are TGCGCCAGCAGCCGACAACTAGCGGGAAAGAATGAGCAGTTCTTC.

CDR3 nucleotides: TGTGCCAGCAGCTTAACTTACGAGCAGTACTTC. It encodes CASSLTYEQYF. The rearrangement joins TRBV7-8 to TRBJ2-7; D gene ambiguous. Germline lookup yields CDR1 SGHVS and CDR2 FQNEAQ. The CDR3 consists of 11 residues. V lost 2 bases to trimming and J lost 4 bases, with 3 bases between them.

This clone was detected only once. The V call is TRBV18, the J call TRBJ2-7; a weak D match, TRBD2 (5 bases). The germline V gene encodes CDR1 KGHSH and CDR2 LQKENI. There are 13 residues in the CDR3. The germline V and J ends were trimmed by 1 base and 4 bases, with 8 bases remaining between them. CDR3 protein: CASSPLSGYEQYF. The CDR3 nucleotides read TGTGCCAGCTCACCACTCTCGGGGTACGAGCAGTACTTC.

As to this clone: A read error is likely, as this CDR3 ends without the conserved phenylalanine or tryptophan. No DNA is shown, since the ends of the CDR3 on it are uncertain; the CDR3 is the one TCRdb lists. The chain carries TRBV28 and TRBJ1-1; TRBD1 reflects the table's D call only, with no check against the DNA. The CDR3 has 12 residues if both end residues are counted. Germline CDR1 is MDHEN and CDR2 is SYDVKM. The CDR3: CASSFFHTGYTG.

The chain couples TRBV5-1 to TRBJ2-1; perhaps TRBD2 as D (5 bases). Germline values: CDR1 SGHRS, CDR2 YFSETQ. The CDR3 consists of 12 residues. The V end was cut by 1 base, the J end by 12 bases, with 11 bases between. CDR3 DNA: TGCGCCAGCAGCTTGTCCGGGAAAGGGCAGTTCTTC. Its translation: CASSLSGKGQFF.

The chain uses TRBV9 and TRBJ2-5; possibly TRBD1 or TRBD2 for D (5 bases each). CDR3 length: 16 residues. The germline V gene encodes CDR1 SGDLS and CDR2 YYNGEE. V was shortened by 4 bases and J by 4 bases, with 20 bases between the two germline ends. DNA of the CDR3: TGTGCCAGCAGCCCAACCACCGGGACCAGGAGAGAGACCCAGTACTTC. Translating it yields CASSPTTGTRRETQYF.

This rearrangement joins TRBV5-1 to TRBJ2-3; a possible D gene is TRBD1 (6 bases). CDR3 length: 16 amino acids. Per the germline V gene, CDR1 is SGHRS and CDR2 is YFSETQ. Trimming shortened V by 0 bases and J by 3 bases, and 14 bases separated the two germline ends. CDR3 sequence: CASSLVGQGPTDTQYF. The CDR3 DNA reads as TGCGCCAGCAGCTTGGTTGGCCAGGGGCCGACAGATACGCAGTATTTT.